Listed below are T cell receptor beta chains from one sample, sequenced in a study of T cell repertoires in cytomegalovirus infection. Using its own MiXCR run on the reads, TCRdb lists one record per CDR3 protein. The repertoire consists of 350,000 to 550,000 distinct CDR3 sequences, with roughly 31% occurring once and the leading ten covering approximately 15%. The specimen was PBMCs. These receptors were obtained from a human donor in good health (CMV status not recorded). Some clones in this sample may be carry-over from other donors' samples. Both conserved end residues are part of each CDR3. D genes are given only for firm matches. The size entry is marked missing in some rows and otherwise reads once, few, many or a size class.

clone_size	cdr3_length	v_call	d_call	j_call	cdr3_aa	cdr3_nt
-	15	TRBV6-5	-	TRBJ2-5	CDSTKTSRKQETQYF	TGTGACAGCACCAAGACGTCGCGGAAGCAAGAGACCCAGTACTTC
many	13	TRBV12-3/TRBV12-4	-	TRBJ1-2	CASSPLGGYGYTF	TGTGCCAGCAGTCCCTTGGGAGGCTATGGCTACACCTTC
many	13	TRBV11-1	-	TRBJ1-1	CASSRGAGTEAFF	TGTGCCAGCAGTAGGGGCGCGGGCACTGAAGCTTTCTTT
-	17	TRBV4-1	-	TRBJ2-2	CASSPTPGPRNTGELFF	TGCGCCAGCAGCCCCACACCTGGGCCGCGTAACACCGGGGAGCTGTTTTTT
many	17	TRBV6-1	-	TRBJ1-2	CASSEEGQASTNYGYTF	TGTGCCAGCAGTGAAGAGGGGCAGGCCAGCACTAACTATGGTTACACCTTC
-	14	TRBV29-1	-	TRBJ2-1	CSVEGWGSYNEQFF	TGCAGCGTTGAAGGGTGGGGCTCCTACAATGAGCAGTTCTTC
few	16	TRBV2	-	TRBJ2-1	CAAAETGGDPYNEQFF	TGTGCCGCCGCGGAGACAGGAGGCGATCCTTACAATGAGCAGTTCTTC
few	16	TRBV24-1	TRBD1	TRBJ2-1	CATSDAGTARNNEQFF	TGTGCCACCAGTGACGCCGGGACAGCAAGGAACAATGAGCAGTTCTTC
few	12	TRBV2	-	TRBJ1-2	CASRGPEYGYTF	TGTGCCAGCAGGGGTCCAGAGTATGGCTACACCTTC
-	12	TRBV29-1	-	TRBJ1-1	CSSQGFNTEAFF	TGCAGCTCTCAGGGATTTAACACTGAAGCTTTCTTT
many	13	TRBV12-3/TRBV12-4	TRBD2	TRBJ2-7	CASSGGGFYEQYF	TGTGCCAGCAGCGGGGGGGGGTTCTACGAGCAGTACTTC
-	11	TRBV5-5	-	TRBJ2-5	CASRRQETQYF	TGTGCCAGCAGGCGACAAGAGACCCAGTACTTC
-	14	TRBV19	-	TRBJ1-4	CASSILGPNEKLFF	TGTGCCAGTAGTATACTCGGACCTAATGAAAAACTGTTTTTT
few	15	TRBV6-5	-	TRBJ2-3	CASSYSRTNTDTQYF	TGTGCCAGCAGTTACTCCCGCACCAACACAGATACGCAGTATTTT
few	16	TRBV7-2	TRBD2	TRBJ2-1	CASRPTGTSLDNEQFF	TGTGCCAGCAGACCAACCGGGACTAGTCTCGACAATGAGCAGTTCTTC
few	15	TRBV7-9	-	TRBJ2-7	CASSLSGGLSYEQYF	TGTGCCAGCAGCTTAAGTGGGGGGCTCTCCTACGAGCAGTACTTC
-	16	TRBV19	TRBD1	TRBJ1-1	CASSMHQGAGDTEAFF	TGTGCCAGTAGTATGCACCAGGGGGCGGGGGACACTGAAGCTTTCTTT
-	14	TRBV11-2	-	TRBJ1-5	CASSAIGGTQPQHF	TGTGCCAGCAGCGCTATTGGGGGAACTCAGCCCCAGCATTTT
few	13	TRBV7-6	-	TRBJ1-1	CASSLDSAYEAFF	TGTGCCAGCAGCTTAGATTCGGCGTATGAAGCTTTCTTT
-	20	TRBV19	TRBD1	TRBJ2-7	CASSIPLSADFAGGRYEQYF	TGTGCCAGTAGTATTCCGTTATCGGCTGATTTTGCAGGGGGAAGGTACGAGCAGTACTTC
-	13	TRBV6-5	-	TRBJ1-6	CASSYSYNSPLQF	TGTGCCAGCAGTTATTCCTATAATTCACCCCTCCAATTT
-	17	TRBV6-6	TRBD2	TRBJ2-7	CASTGLAGGHPSYEQYF	TGTGCCAGCACAGGCCTAGCGGGGGGCCATCCCTCCTACGAGCAGTACTTC
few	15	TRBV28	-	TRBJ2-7	CASSSLRGRAREQYF	TGTGCCAGCAGTTCCCTACGAGGCAGGGCGAGAGAGCAGTACTTC
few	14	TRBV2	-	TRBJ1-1	CASRLGTRATEAFF	TGTGCCAGCAGGTTAGGCACTCGGGCGACTGAAGCTTTCTTT
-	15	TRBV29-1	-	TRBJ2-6	CSVARQVSGANVLTF	TGCAGCGTTGCCCGACAGGTCTCTGGGGCCAACGTCCTGACTTTC
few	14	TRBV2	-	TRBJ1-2	CASRGTSLRSGYTF	TGTGCCAGCAGGGGGACTTCCCTCCGGAGTGGCTACACCTTC
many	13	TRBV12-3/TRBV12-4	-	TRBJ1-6	CASSHGGDSPLHF	TGTGCCAGCAGTCACGGAGGTGATTCACCCCTCCACTTT
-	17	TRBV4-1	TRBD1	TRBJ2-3	CASSPLGQGAFGDTQYF	TGCGCCAGCAGCCCCCTGGGACAGGGGGCGTTTGGAGATACGCAGTATTTT
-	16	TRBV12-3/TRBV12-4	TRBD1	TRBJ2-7	CASSGDRGPYGYEQYF	TGTGCCAGCAGTGGAGACAGGGGGCCTTATGGCTACGAGCAGTACTTC
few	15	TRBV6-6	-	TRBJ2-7	CASSARQEASYEQYF	TGTGCCAGCAGTGCCAGACAGGAGGCTTCCTACGAGCAGTACTTC
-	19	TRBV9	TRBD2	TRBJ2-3	CASSVVRGGVPLSTDTQYF	TGTGCCAGCAGCGTAGTACGCGGGGGTGTCCCTCTTAGCACAGATACGCAGTATTTT
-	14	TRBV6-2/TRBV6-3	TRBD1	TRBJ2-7	CSSSQDRGTYEQYF	TGTTCCAGCAGTCAGGACAGGGGCACCTACGAGCAGTACTTC
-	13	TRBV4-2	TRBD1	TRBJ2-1	CASSQEGQDEQFF	TGTGCCAGCAGCCAAGAGGGACAGGATGAGCAGTTCTTC
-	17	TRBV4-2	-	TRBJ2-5	CASSQESHLTSQETQYF	TGTGCCAGCAGCCAAGAGTCCCACTTGACAAGTCAAGAGACCCAGTACTTC
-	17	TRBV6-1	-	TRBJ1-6	CASSSLERGRYNSPLHF	TGTGCCAGCAGTTCTTTGGAGAGGGGCCGATATAATTCACCCCTCCACTTT
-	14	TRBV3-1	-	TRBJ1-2	CASSQDQSFYGYTF	TGTGCCAGCAGCCAAGATCAGAGCTTTTACGGCTACACCTTC
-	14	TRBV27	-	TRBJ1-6	CASSVGQTNSPLHF	TGTGCCAGCAGTGTTGGACAGACAAATTCACCCCTCCACTTT
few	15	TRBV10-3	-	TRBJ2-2	CAISARPASAGELFF	TGTGCCATCAGTGCCCGACCGGCTAGCGCGGGGGAGCTGTTTTTT
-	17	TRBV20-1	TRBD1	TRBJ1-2	CSARVLLGQEHLYGYTF	TGCAGTGCTAGAGTACTTCTGGGACAGGAGCACCTATATGGCTACACCTTC
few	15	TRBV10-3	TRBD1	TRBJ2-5	CAISDPDLQGETQYF	TGTGCCATCAGTGACCCGGACTTACAGGGGGAGACCCAGTACTTC
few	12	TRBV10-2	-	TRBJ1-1	CASSDKGGEAFF	TGCGCCAGCAGTGACAAGGGGGGAGAAGCTTTCTTT
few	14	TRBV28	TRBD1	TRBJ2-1	CASSQSGQGMEQFF	TGTGCCAGCAGCCAGAGCGGACAGGGGATGGAGCAGTTCTTC
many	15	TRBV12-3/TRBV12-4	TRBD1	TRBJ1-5	CASSLSGQGHQPQHF	TGTGCCAGCAGTTTGTCAGGACAGGGGCATCAGCCCCAGCATTTT
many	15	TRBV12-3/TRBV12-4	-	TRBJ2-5	CASSFRQTIQETQYF	TGTGCCAGCAGTTTTAGACAGACGATTCAAGAGACCCAGTACTTC
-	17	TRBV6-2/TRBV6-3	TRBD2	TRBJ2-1	CASSYSLAGAAVHEQFF	TGTGCCAGCAGTTACTCGCTAGCGGGGGCCGCCGTCCATGAGCAGTTCTTC
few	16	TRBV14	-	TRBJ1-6	CASSPNSGTENFPLHF	TGTGCCAGCAGCCCAAACTCCGGGACGGAAAATTTTCCCCTCCACTTT
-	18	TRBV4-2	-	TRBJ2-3	CASSRDRTGLGLTDTQYF	TGTGCCAGCAGCCGCGATCGGACGGGCCTCGGCCTCACAGATACGCAGTATTTT
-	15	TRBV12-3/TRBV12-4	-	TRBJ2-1	CASIFNPGFHNEQFF	TGTGCCAGCATTTTCAACCCGGGTTTTCACAATGAGCAGTTCTTC
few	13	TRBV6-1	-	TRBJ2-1	CASRGTHYNEQFF	TGTGCCAGCAGAGGAACCCATTACAATGAGCAGTTCTTC
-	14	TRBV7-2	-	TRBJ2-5	CASSPVTRDGTQYF	TGTGCCAGCAGCCCCGTTACCCGAGACGGGACCCAGTACTTC
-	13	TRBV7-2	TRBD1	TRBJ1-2	CASSGGTGYGYTF	TGTGCCAGCAGCGGGGGGACAGGATATGGCTACACCTTC
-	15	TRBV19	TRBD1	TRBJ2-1	CASTMDRSSYNEQFF	TGTGCCAGTACTATGGACAGGAGCTCCTACAATGAGCAGTTCTTC
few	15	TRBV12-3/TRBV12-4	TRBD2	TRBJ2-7	CASSYGGARSYEQYF	TGTGCCAGCAGTTACGGGGGGGCAAGGTCCTACGAGCAGTACTTC
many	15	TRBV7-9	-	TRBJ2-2	CASTHAGQYTGELFF	TGTGCCAGCACGCACGCCGGACAGTACACCGGGGAGCTGTTTTTT
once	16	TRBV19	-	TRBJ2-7	CASSIVLGFASYEQYF	TGTGCCAGTAGTATAGTGCTAGGTTTCGCCTCCTACGAGCAGTACTTC
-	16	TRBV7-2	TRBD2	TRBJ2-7	CASSSTSGGATYDQSF	TGTGCCAGCAGCTCAACTAGCGGGGGGGCGACCTACGATCAGTCCTTC